This TCR beta chain comes out of a study of siplizumab effects on memory and regulatory T cells. The germline V gene encodes CDR1 SGHRS and CDR2 YFSETQ. The V segment lost 5 bases and the J segment 4 bases; nucleotides outside the gene matches: 6. The CDR3 has 13 amino acids. Profiled with immunoSEQ multiplex PCR; TCRdb holds only in-frame clones, not every one. This sample yields about 56,000 clones, of which less than 98% are seen a single time; about 1% belongs to the top ten. Points on this clone: Its antigen is undetermined.

Regarding the study as a whole: Siplizumab conditions gave an average of around 70% Treg-derived mappable alloreactive CD4+ clones, versus about 26% for controls. Assignment to unstimulated subsets succeeded for only a minor fraction of the alloreactive clones.

This receptor was identified in a human donor in good health. The chain employs TRBV5-1 and TRBJ2-7; 7 positions match TRBD2. Sequenced: naive CD8+ T cells sorted from blood. This CDR3 reads CASSGGVSYEQYF. The CDR3 DNA follows: TGCGCCAGCAGTGGGGGGGTAAGTTACGAGCAGTACTTC.